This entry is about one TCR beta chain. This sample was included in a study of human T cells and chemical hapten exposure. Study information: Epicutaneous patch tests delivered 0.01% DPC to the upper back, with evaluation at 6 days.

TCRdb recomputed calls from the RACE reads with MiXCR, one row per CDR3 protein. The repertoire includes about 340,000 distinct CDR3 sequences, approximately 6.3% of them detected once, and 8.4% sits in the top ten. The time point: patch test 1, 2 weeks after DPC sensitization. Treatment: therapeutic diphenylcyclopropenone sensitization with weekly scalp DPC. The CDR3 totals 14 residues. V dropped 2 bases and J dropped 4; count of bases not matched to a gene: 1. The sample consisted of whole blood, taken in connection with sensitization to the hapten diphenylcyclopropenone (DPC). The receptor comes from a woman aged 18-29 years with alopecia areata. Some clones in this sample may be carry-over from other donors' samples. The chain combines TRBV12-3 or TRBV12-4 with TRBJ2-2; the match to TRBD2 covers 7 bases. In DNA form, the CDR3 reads TGTGCCAGCAGTTTATGGGGGGGCACCGGGGAGCTGTTTTTT. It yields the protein CASSLWGGTGELFF.